The 25 T cell receptor delta chains presented below share a single source sample, sequenced in a study of DNA immune sequencing with unique molecular identifiers. A 32-plex genomic DNA assay used primers for all 8 TRDV and 4 TRDJ genes. Adapter PCR followed 2 to 3 barcoding PCR cycles that attached a 12-nucleotide UMI. TCRdb re-called clones from the multiplex PCR reads via CATT. The sample shows fewer than 350 delta-chain clones, about 15% of them seen only once. The specimen sequenced was buffy coat blood. These receptors all stem from a human donor in good health.

This clone is labeled as large. This chain's CDR3 is CACDRLGEYTDKLIF. The CDR3 DNA reads as TGTGCCTGTGACCGACTGGGGGAGTACACCGATAAACTCATCTTT. The V call is TRDV2, the J call TRDJ1; 9 nucleotides line up with TRDD3. The junction had 4 bases not matched to a gene; V was cut back by 3 bases and J by 0 bases. Germline assignment: CDR1 GEAIGNYY and CDR2 EKD. CDR3 length: 15 residues.

This clone qualifies as large. The chain joins TRDV2 to TRDJ1, with 11 bases aligning to TRDD3. CDR3 length: 15 residues. With V trimmed by 0 bases and J by 3 bases, 2 bases remained unmatched. Germline lookup yields CDR1 GEAIGNYY and CDR2 EKD. The CDR3 DNA reads TGTGCCTGTGACACCCTGGGGGATACAGCCGATAAACTCATCTTT. The encoded protein is CACDTLGDTADKLIF.

As for this clone: With only one base between it and a far larger clone, this is likely a read error. V and J are TRDV1 and TRDJ1, with 8 bases that match TRDD2. Here the J gene came from matching the DNA to germline, since TCRdb omits it. The CDR3 length is 30 residues. Germline V gives CDR1 TSWWSYY, CDR2 QGS. With V trimmed by 1 base and J by 0 bases, 46 bases remained unmatched. As DNA, the CDR3 is TGTGCTCTTGGGGAACAAGGGCCCTCGCCTTCCTATCTGTGGAAGGGCTATTGGGGGTTCACGCCCACATACACCGATAAACTCATCTTT. Its protein is CALGEQGPSPSYLWKGYWGFTPTYTDKLIF.

As to this clone: A far larger clone is a single base away, which makes a read error likely. The V gene is listed as TRDV1; no J gene was called; the table's D call, TRDD3, was not checked against the DNA. Germline V lookup: CDR1 TSWWSYY, CDR2 QGS. The CDR3 contains 21 residues. CDR3 in DNA: TGTGCTCTTGGGGAGGCGAGGCGTTCTTTCCTAAAGTACTGGGGAGGCAGACCCCTAATCTTT. Its translation: CALGEARRSFLKYWGGRPLIF.

This clone is large within its sample. The J gene is TRDJ2, the V gene TRDV2; the D gene could be TRDD2 or TRDD3 (7 bases each). Germline values: CDR1 GEAIGNYY, CDR2 EKD. CDR3 length: 21 amino acids. V lost 1 base to trimming and J lost 0 bases, with 26 bases between them. In DNA form, the CDR3 reads TGTGCCTGTGACACGATTCCTACTGGGGCCCTGCACGGGGCTTTGACAGCACAACTCTTCTTT. The encoded protein is CACDTIPTGALHGALTAQLFF.

This clone is large (0.1 to 1%) within its sample. V is TRDV2 and J is TRDJ3; 13 bases agree with TRDD3. The trim removed 0 bases at V and 5 bases at J, leaving 12 bases unmatched. The CDR3 covers 21 residues. Germline V gives CDR1 GEAIGNYY, CDR2 EKD. CDR3 region: CACDTGELTGGYARDTRQMFF. The CDR3 DNA is TGTGCCTGTGACACCGGGGAACTAACTGGGGGATACGCCCGGGACACCCGACAGATGTTTTTC.

A remark on this clone: This could be a read error, since a much larger clone is one nucleotide away. Other DNA sequences in the same sample also yield this CDR3. V and J are TRDV2 and TRDJ1; TRDD3 agrees at 8 bases. Losses at the gene ends were 3 bases for V and 3 bases for J; bases not matched to a gene: 8. Germline V gene lookup returns CDR1 GEAIGNYY and CDR2 EKD. This CDR3 is 15 amino acids long. The CDR3 reads CACDPLGERADKLIF. CDR3 coding DNA: TGTGCCTGTGACCCGCTGGGGGAAAGGGCCGATAAACTCATCTTT.

With respect to this clone: TCRdb assigns this DNA the protein of a much larger clone, which departs from its translation at residue 7; this likely reflects a read error, and the protein shown comes from translating the DNA. The chain is built from TRDV1 and TRDJ1; 13 bases match TRDD3. Assignment of the J gene here rests on matching the DNA to germline, because TCRdb gives none. Trimming cost V 2 bases and J 4 bases; bases outside gene matches: 34. This CDR3 has 26 residues. The V gene's germline CDR1 is TSWWSYY and CDR2 QGS. CDR3 nucleotide sequence: TGTGCTCTTGGGGAATCGACCCCCTACCACCCCCCTCACTGGGGGATACGCGGCATACCTCTCGATAAACTCATCTTT. Its translation is CALGESTPYHPPHWGIRGIPLDKLIF.

This clone is labeled as medium-sized. The chain combines TRDV3 with TRDJ1; D might be TRDD3 (5 bases). The CDR3 contains 20 residues. Looked up from germline, CDR1 is TVYSNPD and CDR2 is GDNSRS (reference sequence). V shed 0 bases and J shed 5 bases, with 34 bases lying between them. CDR3 bases: TGTGCCTTTAGCTACTGGTTTGGGTCATCCCCGCATGACCCGAGGGATAAACTCATCTTT. Encoded protein: CAFSYWFGSSPHDPRDKLIF.

This clone is classed as large (0.1 to 1%). This chain uses TRDV2 with TRDJ1, with TRDD3 identical over 8 bases. From germline, CDR1 is GEAIGNYY and CDR2 EKD. The CDR3 contains 17 residues. The J segment lost 0 bases and the V segment lost 0 bases, leaving 8 bases of the junction unmatched. The CDR3 nucleotides read TGTGCCTGTGACACCCTACTGGGGGTCGAGTACACCGATAAACTCATCTTT. Residues: CACDTLLGVEYTDKLIF.

This clone qualifies as large. The chain has TRDV1 and TRDJ1; 9 bases align to TRDD2. The CDR3 consists of 15 residues. Per germline, CDR1 TSWWSYY and CDR2 QGS. The junction had 11 bases not matched to a gene; V was cut back by 1 base and J by 11 bases. This CDR3 reads CALGEPAFLRLELIF. For the CDR3, the DNA is TGTGCTCTTGGGGAACCGGCCTTCCTACGGTTAGAGCTCATCTTT.

Comment on this clone: Only one base separates this from a far larger clonotype, so it likely reflects a read error. This specimen includes other DNA sequences encoding the same CDR3. The chain has TRDV1 and TRDJ1; 8 nucleotides align to TRDD2. The J gene is absent in TCRdb and was assigned here via DNA matching to germline. There are 30 residues in the CDR3. Germline values: CDR1 TSWWSYY, CDR2 QGS. Written as DNA, the CDR3 is TGTGCACTTGGGGAACAAGGGCCCTCGCCTTCCTATCCGTGGAAGGGCTATTGGGGGTTCACGCCCACATACACCGATAAACTCATCTTT. It yields the protein CALGEQGPSPSYPWKGYWGFTPTYTDKLIF.

This clone is labeled as large. The chain is built from TRDV2 and TRDJ1, with 9 bases matching TRDD3. The CDR3 totals 19 residues. CDR1 and CDR2 from the germline V gene are GEAIGNYY and EKD. J lost 0 bases, V lost 2 bases, and 15 bases had no gene match. In DNA form, the CDR3 reads TGTGCCTGTGACATAGTTCAAACTGGGGGACCACGCCACACCGATAAACTCATCTTT. Residues: CACDIVQTGGPRHTDKLIF.

This clone came up a few times. V usage is TRDV2 and J usage is TRDJ1; D ambiguous. The CDR3 totals 19 residues. The ends were cut back, 5 bases at V and 0 bases at J, with 27 bases in the middle. CDR1 is GEAIGNYY and CDR2 is EKD in the germline V gene. CDR3 coding DNA: TGTGCCTGTGGCGCAATCCTGACCCCAAGTACCGAATACACCGATAAACTCATCTTT. Its translation: CACGAILTPSTEYTDKLIF.

Worth noting for this clone: This clone may be a read error of a much larger clone one base away. The chain recombines TRDV1 with TRDJ1; no clear D. TCRdb lists no J gene, so it was determined here by aligning the DNA to germline. CDR3 length: 22 residues. Germline assignment: CDR1 TSWWSYY and CDR2 QGS. As DNA, the CDR3 is TGTGCTCTTGGGGAACATGGCCTAACTACCCTGATCTACTCCCCTAACACCGATAGACTCATCTTT. The encoded protein is CALGEHGLTTLIYSPNTDRLIF.

Remarks on this clone: A far larger clone lies a single base away; this is likely a read error. The rearrangement joins TRDV1 to TRDJ1, with D perhaps matching TRDD2 (9 bases). The J gene is not listed in TCRdb, so it was assigned here from a DNA match to germline. The germline V and J ends were trimmed by 2 bases and 0 bases, with 55 bases remaining between them. This CDR3 comprises 30 residues. Germline lookup yields CDR1 TSWWSYY and CDR2 QGS. The CDR3 sequence: CALGEAVQGSGGLPTFRLYWGLPYTDKLIF. CDR3 nucleotide sequence: TGTGCTCTTGGGGAAGCGGTTCAAGGAAGTGGAGGCCTTCCTACGTTCAGGCTATACTGGGGGCTCCCGTACACCGATAAACTCATCTTT.

This clone was observed a handful of times. A read error is the likely source, as a far larger clone sits one nucleotide away. V and J are TRDV1 and TRDJ1; 9 nucleotides align to TRDD3. In the absence of a J gene in TCRdb, the DNA was matched to germline to assign it here. Germline-derived CDR1 and CDR2 are TSWWSYY and QGS. Trimming at V came to 4 bases and at J to 0 bases, leaving 30 bases not matched to a gene. The CDR3 has 24 residues. The CDR3 sequence is CALGVSPLGPGDTSTPTYTDKLIF. The CDR3 DNA is TGTGCTCTTGGGGTGTCCCCCCTTGGCCCTGGGGATACGAGTACCCCTACGTACACCGATAAACTCATCTTT.

In its sample, this clone is large. The rearrangement joins TRDV2 to TRDJ1; TRDD3 agrees at 7 bases. The CDR3 length is 16 residues. With V trimmed by 0 bases and J by 0 bases, 6 bases remained unmatched. CDR1 and CDR2 (germline): GEAIGNYY, EKD. The DNA of the CDR3 is TGTGCCTGTGACACCGTGGGGATAGGGAACACCGATAAACTCATCTTT. It codes for CACDTVGIGNTDKLIF.

In its sample, this clone was seen a few times. The genes are TRDV2 and TRDJ1, with 8 bases aligning to TRDD3. Trimming at V came to 0 bases and at J to 0 bases, leaving 11 bases not matched to a gene. The CDR3 consists of 18 residues. Germline values: CDR1 GEAIGNYY, CDR2 EKD. The DNA of the CDR3 is TGTGCCTGTGACACCGTTCAGAAAGGGATACGGAACACCGATAAACTCATCTTT. Protein product: CACDTVQKGIRNTDKLIF.

The chain employs TRDV2 and TRDJ1, with 7 bases lining up with TRDD3. Germline V gene lookup returns CDR1 GEAIGNYY and CDR2 EKD. The junction had 15 bases not matched to a gene; V was cut back by 0 bases and J by 0 bases. This CDR3 region has 19 residues. The CDR3 bases are TGTGCCTGTGACACCTTAAGTGGGGGACATAAAGGGAACACCGATAAACTCATCTTT. Encoded protein: CACDTLSGGHKGNTDKLIF.

With respect to this clone: The protein TCRdb gives is from a much larger clone and does not agree with this DNA's translation at residue 22, likely a read error; the protein shown here comes from the DNA. This sequence joins TRDV1 and TRDJ1, with 13 bases lining up with TRDD3. No J gene is reported in TCRdb; it was inferred here by comparing the DNA with germline. From germline, CDR1 is TSWWSYY and CDR2 QGS. CDR3 size: 26 residues. V shed 2 bases, J shed 6 bases, and the junction held 36 bases outside the gene matches. The CDR3 DNA reads as TGTGCTCTTGGGGAATCGGCCCCCTACCACCCCCCTCACTGGGGGATACGCGGCATACCTCTCAATAAACTCATCTTT. It encodes CALGESAPYHPPHWGIRGIPLNKLIF.

This clone was seen only a few times. This may come from a read error, since a much larger clone is one base off. The chain couples TRDV2 to TRDJ1, with TRDD3 identical over 11 bases. Germline loops: CDR1 GEAIGNYY, CDR2 EKD. The CDR3 length is 18 residues. The CDR3 DNA reads as TGTGCCTGTGATATACTGGGGGATAACGAGGGTCGCACCGATAAACCCATCTTT. Amino acids: CACDILGDNEGRTDKPIF.

The V call is TRDV2, the J call TRDJ1; 12 positions match TRDD3. CDR3 size: 17 residues. Germline loops: CDR1 GEAIGNYY, CDR2 EKD. The trim removed 3 bases at V and 1 base at J, leaving 8 bases unmatched. The CDR3 protein is CACDPLGDTISTDKLIF. The DNA of the CDR3 is TGTGCCTGTGACCCACTGGGGGATACAATCTCCACCGATAAACTCATCTTT.

This clone was recorded a few times. Only one base separates this from a far larger clonotype, so it likely reflects a read error. This specimen includes other DNA sequences encoding the same CDR3. This chain joins TRDV1 and TRDJ1; 13 bases are a match to TRDD3. Matching the DNA to germline supplied the J gene, which TCRdb does not give. V shed 2 bases and J 5 bases; nucleotides not matched to a gene: 35. The CDR3 spans 26 residues. In germline, CDR1 is TSWWSYY, CDR2 QGS. The CDR3 reads CALGESAPYHPPHWGIRGIPLDKLIF. DNA of the CDR3: TGTGCTCTTGGGGAATCGGCCCCCTACCACCCCCCTCACTGGGGGATACGCGGCATACCTCTTGATAAACTCATCTTT.

This clone was counted a few times. With a far larger clone one base away, a read error is the likely cause. The rearrangement links TRDV1 to TRDJ1; 9 bases match TRDD3. TCRdb carries no J gene annotation; the J gene was assigned here by matching the DNA with germline. This CDR3 is 24 amino acids long. Germline V gene sequence: CDR1 TSWWSYY, CDR2 QGS. Unmatched junction bases numbered 30, after V lost 4 bases and J lost 0 bases. As DNA, the CDR3 is TGTGCTCTTGGGGTGTCCCCCCTTGGCCCTGGGGATACGAGTACCCCTCAGTACACCGATAAACTCATCTTT. Its protein is CALGVSPLGPGDTSTPQYTDKLIF.